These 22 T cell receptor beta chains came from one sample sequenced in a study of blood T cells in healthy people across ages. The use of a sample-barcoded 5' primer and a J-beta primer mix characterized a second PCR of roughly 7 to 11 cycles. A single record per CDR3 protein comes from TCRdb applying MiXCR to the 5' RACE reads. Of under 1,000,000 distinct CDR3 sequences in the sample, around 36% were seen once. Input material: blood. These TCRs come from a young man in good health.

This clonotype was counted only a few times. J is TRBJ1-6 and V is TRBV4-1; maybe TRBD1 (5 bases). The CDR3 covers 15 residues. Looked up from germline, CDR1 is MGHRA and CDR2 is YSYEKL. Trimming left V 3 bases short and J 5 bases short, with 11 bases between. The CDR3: CASSQARDDNSPLHF. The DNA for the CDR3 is TGCGCCAGCAGCCAGGCCAGGGATGATAATTCACCCCTCCACTTT.

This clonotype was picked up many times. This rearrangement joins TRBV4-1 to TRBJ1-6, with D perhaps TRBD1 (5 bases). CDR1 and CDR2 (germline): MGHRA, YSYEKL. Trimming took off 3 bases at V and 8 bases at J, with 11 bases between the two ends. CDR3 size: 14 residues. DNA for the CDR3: TGCGCCAGCAGCCACCGACAGTCAGATTCACCCCTCCACTTT. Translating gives CASSHRQSDSPLHF.

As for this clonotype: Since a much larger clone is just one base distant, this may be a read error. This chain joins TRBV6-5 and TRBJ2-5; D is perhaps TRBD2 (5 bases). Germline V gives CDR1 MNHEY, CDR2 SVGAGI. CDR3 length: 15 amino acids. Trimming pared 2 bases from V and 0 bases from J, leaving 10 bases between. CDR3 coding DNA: TGTGCCAGCAGTTACCCTGTCGGGGACCAAGAGACCCAGTACTTC. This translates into CASSYPVGDQETQYF.

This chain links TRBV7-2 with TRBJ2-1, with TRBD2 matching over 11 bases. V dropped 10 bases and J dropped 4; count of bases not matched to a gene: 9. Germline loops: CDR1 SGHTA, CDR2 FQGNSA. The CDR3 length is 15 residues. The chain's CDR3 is CATKLAGGAYNEQFF. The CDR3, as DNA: TGTGCCACCAAGCTAGCGGGGGGCGCATACAATGAGCAGTTCTTC.

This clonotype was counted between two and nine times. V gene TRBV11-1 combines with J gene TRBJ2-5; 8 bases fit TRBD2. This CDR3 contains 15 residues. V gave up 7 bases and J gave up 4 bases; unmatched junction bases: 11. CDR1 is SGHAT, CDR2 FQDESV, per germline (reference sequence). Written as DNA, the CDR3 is TGTGCCAGCATCCCGATCGGGGGGGGTGGAGAGACCCAGTACTTC. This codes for CASIPIGGGGETQYF.

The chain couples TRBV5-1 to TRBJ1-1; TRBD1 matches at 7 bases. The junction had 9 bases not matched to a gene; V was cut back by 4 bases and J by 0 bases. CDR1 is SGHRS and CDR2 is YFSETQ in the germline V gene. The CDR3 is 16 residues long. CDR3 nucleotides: TGCGCCAGCAGCGCTCAGACAGGGAGGATGAACACTGAAGCTTTCTTT. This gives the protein CASSAQTGRMNTEAFF.

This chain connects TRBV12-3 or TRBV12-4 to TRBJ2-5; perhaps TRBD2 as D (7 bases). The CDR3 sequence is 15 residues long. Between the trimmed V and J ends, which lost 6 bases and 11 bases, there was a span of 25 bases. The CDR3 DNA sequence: TGTGCCAGCAGAACCGGGACTGGCGGGGGCTACGAACAGTACTTC. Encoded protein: CASRTGTGGGYEQYF.

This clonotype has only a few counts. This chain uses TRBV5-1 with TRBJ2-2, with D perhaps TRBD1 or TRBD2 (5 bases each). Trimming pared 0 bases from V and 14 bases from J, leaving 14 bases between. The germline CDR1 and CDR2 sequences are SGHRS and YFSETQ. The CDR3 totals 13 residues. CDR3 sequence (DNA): TGCGCCAGCAGCTTGGATCGTGAGGGGCAACTGTTTTTT. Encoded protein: CASSLDREGQLFF.

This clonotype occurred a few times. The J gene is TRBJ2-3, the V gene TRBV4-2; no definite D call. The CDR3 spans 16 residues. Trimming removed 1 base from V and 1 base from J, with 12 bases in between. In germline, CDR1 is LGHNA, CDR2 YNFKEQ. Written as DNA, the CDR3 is TGTGCCAGCAGCCAAGGGGTTAGGGCCCGCACAGATACGCAGTATTTT. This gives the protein CASSQGVRARTDTQYF.

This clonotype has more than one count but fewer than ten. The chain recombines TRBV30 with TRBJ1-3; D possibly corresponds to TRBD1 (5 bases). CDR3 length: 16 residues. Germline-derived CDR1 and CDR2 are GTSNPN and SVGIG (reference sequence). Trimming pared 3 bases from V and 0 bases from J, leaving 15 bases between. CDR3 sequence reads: CAWRRLSGLSGNTIYF. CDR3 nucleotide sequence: TGTGCCTGGAGGAGACTCTCGGGACTCTCTGGAAACACCATATATTTT.

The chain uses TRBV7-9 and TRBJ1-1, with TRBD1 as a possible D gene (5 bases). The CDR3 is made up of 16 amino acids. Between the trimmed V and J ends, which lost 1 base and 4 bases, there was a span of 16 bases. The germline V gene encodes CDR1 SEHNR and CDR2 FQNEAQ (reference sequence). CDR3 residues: CASSLEGPSGGTEAFF. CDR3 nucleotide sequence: TGTGCCAGCAGCTTAGAGGGACCCTCGGGGGGCACTGAAGCTTTCTTT.

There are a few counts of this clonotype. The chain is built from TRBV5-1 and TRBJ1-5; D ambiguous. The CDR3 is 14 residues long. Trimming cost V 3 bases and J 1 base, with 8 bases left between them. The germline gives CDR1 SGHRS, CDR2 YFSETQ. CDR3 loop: CASSSGPSNQPQHF. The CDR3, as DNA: TGCGCCAGCAGCTCTGGACCGAGCAATCAGCCCCAGCATTTT.

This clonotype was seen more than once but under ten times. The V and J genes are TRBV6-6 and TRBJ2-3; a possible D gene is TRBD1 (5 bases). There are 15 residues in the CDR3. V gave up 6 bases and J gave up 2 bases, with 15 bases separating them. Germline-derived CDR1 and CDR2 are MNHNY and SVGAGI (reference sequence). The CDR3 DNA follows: TGTGCCAGCAGGGGGTCCGACAGTTACACAGATACGCAGTATTTT. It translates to CASRGSDSYTDTQYF.

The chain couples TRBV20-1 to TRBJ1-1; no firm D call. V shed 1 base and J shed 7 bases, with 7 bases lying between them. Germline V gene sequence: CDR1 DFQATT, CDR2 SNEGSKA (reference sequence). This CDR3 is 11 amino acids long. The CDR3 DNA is TGCAGTGCTAGAGTGGCAGTTGAAGCTTTCTTT. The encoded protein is CSARVAVEAFF.

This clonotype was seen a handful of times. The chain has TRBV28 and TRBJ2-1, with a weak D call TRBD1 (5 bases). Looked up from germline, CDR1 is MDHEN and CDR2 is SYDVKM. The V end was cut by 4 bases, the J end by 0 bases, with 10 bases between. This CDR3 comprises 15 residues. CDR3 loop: CASSSDKSSYNEQFF. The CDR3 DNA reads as TGTGCCAGCAGTTCGGACAAGAGCTCCTACAATGAGCAGTTCTTC.

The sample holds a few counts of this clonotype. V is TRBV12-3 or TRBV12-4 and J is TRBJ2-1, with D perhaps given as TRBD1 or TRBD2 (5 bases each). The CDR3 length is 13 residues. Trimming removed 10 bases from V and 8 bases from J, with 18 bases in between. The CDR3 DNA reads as TGTGCCACCTCTGGTCCAGGGAGCTATGAGCAGTTCTTC. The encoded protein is CATSGPGSYEQFF.

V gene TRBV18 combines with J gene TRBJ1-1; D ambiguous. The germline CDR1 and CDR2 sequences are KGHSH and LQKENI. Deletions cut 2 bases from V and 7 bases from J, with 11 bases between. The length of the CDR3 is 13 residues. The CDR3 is CASSPSEADEAFF. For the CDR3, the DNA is TGTGCCAGCTCACCAAGCGAGGCAGATGAAGCTTTCTTT.

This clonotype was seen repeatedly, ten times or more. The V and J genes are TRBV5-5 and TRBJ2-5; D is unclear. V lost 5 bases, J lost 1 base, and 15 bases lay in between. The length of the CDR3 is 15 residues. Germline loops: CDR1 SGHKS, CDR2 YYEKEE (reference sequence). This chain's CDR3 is CASSSPTVGQETQYF. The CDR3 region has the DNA TGTGCCAGCAGTTCTCCTACGGTAGGCCAAGAGACCCAGTACTTC.

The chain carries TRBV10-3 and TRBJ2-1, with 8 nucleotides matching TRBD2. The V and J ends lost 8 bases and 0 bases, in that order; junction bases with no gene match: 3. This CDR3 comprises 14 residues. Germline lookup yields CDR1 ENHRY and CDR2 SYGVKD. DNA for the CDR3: TGTGCCATCCGCGGGGGGAGCTCCTACAATGAGCAGTTCTTC. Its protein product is CAIRGGSSYNEQFF.

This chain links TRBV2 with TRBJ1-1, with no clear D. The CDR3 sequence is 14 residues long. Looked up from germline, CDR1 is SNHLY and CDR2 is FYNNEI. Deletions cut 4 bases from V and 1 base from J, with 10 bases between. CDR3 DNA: TGTGCCAGCAGTGTAGGGTCCGGGAACACTGAAGCTTTCTTT. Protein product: CASSVGSGNTEAFF.

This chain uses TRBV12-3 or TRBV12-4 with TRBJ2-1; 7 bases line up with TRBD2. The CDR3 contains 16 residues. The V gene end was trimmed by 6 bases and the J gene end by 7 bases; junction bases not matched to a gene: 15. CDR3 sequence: CASSRELAGSENEQFF. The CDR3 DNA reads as TGTGCCAGCAGCCGAGAGTTAGCGGGCAGCGAGAATGAGCAGTTCTTC.

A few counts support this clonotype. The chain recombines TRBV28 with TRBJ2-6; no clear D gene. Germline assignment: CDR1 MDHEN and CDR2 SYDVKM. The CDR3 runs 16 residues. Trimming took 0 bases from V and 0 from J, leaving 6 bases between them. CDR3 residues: CASSLWSVSGANVLTF. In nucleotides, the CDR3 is TGTGCCAGCAGTTTATGGTCGGTCTCTGGGGCCAACGTCCTGACTTTC.